This entry is about one T cell receptor (beta chain). As to time point: pretreatment peripheral blood. The sample is drawn from a study of PD-L1 blockade in urothelial cancer. Sequenced by immunoSEQ multiplex PCR; TCRdb stores in-frame clones only, minus some. The profile covers under 70,000 clones, with about 81% appearing a single time and around 1.6% taken by the ten largest. The CDR3 spans 16 residues. V dropped 2 bases and J dropped 8 bases, with 21 bases sitting between them. Germline loops: CDR1 MNHEY, CDR2 SMNVEV (reference sequence). This TCR derives from a man aged 65 to 85 with urothelial cancer. The J gene is TRBJ1-2, the V gene TRBV27; possibly TRBD1 for D (5 bases). This material consisted of PBMCs, taken around atezolizumab (anti-PD-L1) treatment. CDR3 sequence reads: CASSLGITSGGLGYTF. The CDR3 bases are TGTGCCAGCAGTTTAGGGATAACTTCCGGGGGGTTGGGCTACACCTTC.